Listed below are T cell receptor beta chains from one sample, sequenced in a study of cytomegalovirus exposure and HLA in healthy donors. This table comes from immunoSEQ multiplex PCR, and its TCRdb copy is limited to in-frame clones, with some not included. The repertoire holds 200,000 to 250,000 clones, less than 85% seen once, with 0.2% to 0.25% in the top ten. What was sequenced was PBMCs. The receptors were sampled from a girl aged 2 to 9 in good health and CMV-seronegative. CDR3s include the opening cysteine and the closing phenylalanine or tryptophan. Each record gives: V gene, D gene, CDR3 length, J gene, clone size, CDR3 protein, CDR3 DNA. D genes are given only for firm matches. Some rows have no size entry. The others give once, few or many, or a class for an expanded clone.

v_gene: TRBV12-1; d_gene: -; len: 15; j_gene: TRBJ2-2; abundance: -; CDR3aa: CASSFAASRTGELFF; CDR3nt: TGTGCCAGCAGCTTTGCGGCTAGCCGGACCGGGGAGCTGTTTTTT
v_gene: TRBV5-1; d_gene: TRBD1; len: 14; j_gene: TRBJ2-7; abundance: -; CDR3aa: CASSLSRTGEKQYF; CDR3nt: TGCGCCAGCAGCTTATCACGGACAGGAGAAAAGCAGTACTTC
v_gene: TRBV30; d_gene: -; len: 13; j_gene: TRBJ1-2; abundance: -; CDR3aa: CAWSPATVYGYTF; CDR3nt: TGTGCCTGGAGTCCGGCAACAGTCTATGGCTACACCTTC
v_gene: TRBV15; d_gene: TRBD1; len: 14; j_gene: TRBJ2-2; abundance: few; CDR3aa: CATSTQGATGELFF; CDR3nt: TGTGCCACCAGCACCCAGGGGGCCACCGGGGAGCTGTTTTTT
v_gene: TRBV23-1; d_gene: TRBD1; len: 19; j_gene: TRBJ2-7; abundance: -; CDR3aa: CASSQQPQPLDRGSYEQYF; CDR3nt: TGCGCCAGCAGTCAACAACCCCAACCCCTAGACAGGGGGTCCTACGAGCAGTACTTC
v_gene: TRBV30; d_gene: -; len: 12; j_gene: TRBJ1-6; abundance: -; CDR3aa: CACSYGLMALHF; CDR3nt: TGTGCCTGCTCCTATGGTCTCATGGCCCTCCACTTT
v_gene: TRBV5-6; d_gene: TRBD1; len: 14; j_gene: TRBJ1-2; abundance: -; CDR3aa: CASGPPGGNYGYTF; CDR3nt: TGTGCCAGCGGCCCCCCAGGGGGAAACTATGGCTACACCTTC
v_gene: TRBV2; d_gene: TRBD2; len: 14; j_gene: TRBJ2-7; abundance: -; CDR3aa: CASSGLADSYEQYF; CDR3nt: TGTGCCAGCAGCGGACTAGCGGACTCCTACGAGCAGTACTTC
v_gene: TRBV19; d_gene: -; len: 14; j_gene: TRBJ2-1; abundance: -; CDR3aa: CASSISRVYNEQFF; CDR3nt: TGTGCCAGTAGTATTTCGCGGGTTTACAATGAGCAGTTCTTC
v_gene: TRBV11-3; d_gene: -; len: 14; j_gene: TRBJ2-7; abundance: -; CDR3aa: CASSSLDTYYEQYF; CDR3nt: TGTGCCAGCAGCTCCCTGGACACTTACTACGAGCAGTACTTC
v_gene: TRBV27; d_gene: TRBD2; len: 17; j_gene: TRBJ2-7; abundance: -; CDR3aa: CASSGAGRGGARYEQYF; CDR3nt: TGTGCCAGCAGTGGCGCAGGTCGCGGGGGAGCCAGGTACGAGCAGTACTTC
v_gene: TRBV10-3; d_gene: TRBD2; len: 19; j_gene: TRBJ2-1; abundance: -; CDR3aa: CAIRGTTSGPRSSYNEQFF; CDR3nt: TGTGCCATCAGGGGAACGACTAGCGGGCCCCGGAGCTCCTACAATGAGCAGTTCTTC
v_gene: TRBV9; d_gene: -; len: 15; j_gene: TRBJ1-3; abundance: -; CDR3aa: CASGPSQISGNTIYF; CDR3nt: TGTGCCAGCGGTCCTTCTCAGATCTCTGGAAACACCATATATTTT
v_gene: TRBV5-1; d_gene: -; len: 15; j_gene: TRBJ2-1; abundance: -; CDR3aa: CASSAGTGAYNEQFF; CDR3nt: TGCGCCAGCAGCGCGGGGACTGGCGCCTACAATGAGCAGTTCTTC
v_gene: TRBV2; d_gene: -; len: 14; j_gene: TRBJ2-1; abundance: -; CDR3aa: CASRRVAEHNEQFF; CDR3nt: TGTGCCTCGCGCCGAGTAGCGGAACACAATGAGCAGTTCTTC
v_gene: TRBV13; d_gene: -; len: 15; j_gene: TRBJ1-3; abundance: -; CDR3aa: CASSPGHLSGNTIYF; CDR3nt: TGTGCCAGCAGCCCGGGACACCTCTCTGGAAACACCATATATTTT
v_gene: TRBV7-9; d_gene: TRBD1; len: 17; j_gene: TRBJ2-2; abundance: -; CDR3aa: CASSYTPGQGNPGELFF; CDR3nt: TGTGCCAGCAGCTATACACCGGGACAGGGGAATCCCGGGGAGCTGTTTTTT
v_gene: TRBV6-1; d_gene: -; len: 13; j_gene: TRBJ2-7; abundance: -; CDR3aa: CASRDPTGGEQYF; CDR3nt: TGTGCCAGCAGGGACCCGACAGGAGGCGAGCAGTACTTC
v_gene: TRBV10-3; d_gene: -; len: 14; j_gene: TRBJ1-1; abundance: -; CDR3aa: CAISEPGGSTEAFF; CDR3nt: TGTGCCATCAGTGAGCCGGGGGGCAGTACTGAAGCTTTCTTT
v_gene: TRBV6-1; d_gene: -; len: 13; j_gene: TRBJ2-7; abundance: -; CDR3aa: CASDERGTYEQYF; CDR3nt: TGTGCCAGCGACGAACGAGGAACGTACGAGCAGTACTTC
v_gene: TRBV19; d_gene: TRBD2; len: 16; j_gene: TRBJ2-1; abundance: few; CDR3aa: CATSGTSALSYNEQFF; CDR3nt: TGTGCCACCTCCGGGACTAGCGCCCTCTCCTACAATGAGCAGTTCTTC
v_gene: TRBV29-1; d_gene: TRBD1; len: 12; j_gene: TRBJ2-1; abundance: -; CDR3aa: CSVRDRGAWQFF; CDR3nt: TGCAGCGTGAGGGACAGGGGGGCGTGGCAGTTCTTC
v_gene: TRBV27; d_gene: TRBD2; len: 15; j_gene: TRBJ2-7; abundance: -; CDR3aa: CASSLIGTRVYEQYF; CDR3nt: TGTGCCAGCAGTTTAATCGGGACTAGAGTCTACGAGCAGTACTTC
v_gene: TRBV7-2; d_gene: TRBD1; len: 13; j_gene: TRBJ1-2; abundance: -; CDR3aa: CASSLFDRGGYTF; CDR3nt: TGTGCCAGCAGCCTCTTCGACAGGGGCGGCTACACCTTC
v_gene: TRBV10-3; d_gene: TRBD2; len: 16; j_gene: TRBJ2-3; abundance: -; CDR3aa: CAISEAGGGRADTQYF; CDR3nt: TGTGCCATCAGTGAGGCGGGCGGGGGAAGAGCGGATACGCAGTATTTT
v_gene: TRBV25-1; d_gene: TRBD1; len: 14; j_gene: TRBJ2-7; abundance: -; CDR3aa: CASMDRGPLYEQYF; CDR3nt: TGTGCCAGCATGGACAGGGGTCCCCTCTACGAGCAGTACTTC
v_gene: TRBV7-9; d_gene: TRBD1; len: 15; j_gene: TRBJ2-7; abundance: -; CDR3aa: CASSPRDRSSYEQYF; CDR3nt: TGTGCCAGCAGCCCCAGGGACAGAAGCTCCTACGAGCAGTACTTC
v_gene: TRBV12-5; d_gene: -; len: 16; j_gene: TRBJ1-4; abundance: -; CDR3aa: CASGPTAGRSAEKLFF; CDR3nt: TGTGCTAGTGGTCCCACGGCCGGGAGATCGGCTGAAAAACTGTTTTTT
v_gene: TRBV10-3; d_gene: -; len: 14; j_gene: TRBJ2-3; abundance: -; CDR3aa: CAISSGNLANTQYF; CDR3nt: TGTGCCATCTCCTCAGGGAATTTGGCAAATACGCAGTATTTT
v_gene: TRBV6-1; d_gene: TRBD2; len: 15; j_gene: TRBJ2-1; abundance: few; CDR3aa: CASTRLAGGYNEQFF; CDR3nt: TGTGCCAGCACTAGATTAGCGGGAGGGTACAATGAGCAGTTCTTC
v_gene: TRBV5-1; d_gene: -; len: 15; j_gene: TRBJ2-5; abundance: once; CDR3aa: CASSLAPGDQETQYF; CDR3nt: TGCGCCAGCAGCTTGGCCCCGGGGGACCAAGAGACCCAGTACTTC
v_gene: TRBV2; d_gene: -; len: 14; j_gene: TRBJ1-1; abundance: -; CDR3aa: CASSEGRYTAEAFF; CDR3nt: TGTGCCAGCAGTGAAGGAAGATACACCGCTGAAGCTTTCTTT
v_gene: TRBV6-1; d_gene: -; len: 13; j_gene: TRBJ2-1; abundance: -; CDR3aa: CASNRGAGLEQFF; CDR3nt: TGTGCCAGCAACCGTGGGGCGGGACTTGAGCAGTTCTTC
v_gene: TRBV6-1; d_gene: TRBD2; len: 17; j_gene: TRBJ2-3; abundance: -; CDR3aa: CASSGLRGGYLTDTQYF; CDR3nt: TGTGCCAGCAGTGGTTTGCGGGGGGGCTACCTCACAGATACGCAGTATTTT
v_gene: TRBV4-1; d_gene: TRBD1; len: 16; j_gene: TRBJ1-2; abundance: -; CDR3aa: CASSQEGGGQLYGYTF; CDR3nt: TGCGCCAGCAGCCAAGAAGGAGGGGGACAGCTCTATGGCTACACCTTC
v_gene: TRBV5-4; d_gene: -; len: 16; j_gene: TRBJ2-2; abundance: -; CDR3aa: CASSLKQLGATGELFF; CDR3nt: TGTGCCAGCAGCTTAAAACAGTTAGGCGCCACCGGGGAGCTGTTTTTT
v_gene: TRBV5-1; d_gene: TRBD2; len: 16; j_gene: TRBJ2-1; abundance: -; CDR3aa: CASSLELAGGHNEQFF; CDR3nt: TGCGCCAGCAGCTTGGAACTAGCGGGGGGGCACAATGAGCAGTTCTTC
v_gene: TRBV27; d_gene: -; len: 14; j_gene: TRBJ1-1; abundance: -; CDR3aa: CASRKVRQNTEAFF; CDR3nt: TGTGCCAGCAGAAAAGTCAGACAGAACACTGAAGCTTTCTTT
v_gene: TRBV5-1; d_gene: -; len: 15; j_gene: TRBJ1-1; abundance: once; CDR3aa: CASSLQGEVNTEAFF; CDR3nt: TGCGCCAGCAGCTTACAGGGCGAGGTGAACACTGAAGCTTTCTTT
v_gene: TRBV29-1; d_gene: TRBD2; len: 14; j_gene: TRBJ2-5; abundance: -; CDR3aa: CSVDQAGGRGTQYF; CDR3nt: TGCAGCGTTGATCAAGCGGGGGGGCGAGGGACCCAGTACTTC
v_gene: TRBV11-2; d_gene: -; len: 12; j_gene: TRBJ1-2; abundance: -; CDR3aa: CASSRSIYGYTF; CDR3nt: TGTGCCAGCAGCCGGTCGATCTATGGCTACACCTTC
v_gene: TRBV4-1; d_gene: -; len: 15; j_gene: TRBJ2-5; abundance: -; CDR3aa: CASSRLAQKQETQYF; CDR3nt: TGCGCCAGCAGTCGATTGGCCCAGAAGCAAGAGACCCAGTACTTC
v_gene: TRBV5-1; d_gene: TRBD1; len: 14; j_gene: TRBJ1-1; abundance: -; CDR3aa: CASSSGTGDLVAFF; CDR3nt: TGCGCCAGCAGCTCCGGGACAGGGGATCTGGTAGCTTTCTTT
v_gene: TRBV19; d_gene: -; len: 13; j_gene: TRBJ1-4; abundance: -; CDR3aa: CASHGHKNEKLFF; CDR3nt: TGTGCCAGCCACGGACACAAGAATGAAAAACTGTTTTTT
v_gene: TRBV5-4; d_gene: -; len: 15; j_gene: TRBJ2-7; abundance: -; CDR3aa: CASSLGASNFYEQYF; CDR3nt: TGTGCCAGCAGCTTGGGTGCTAGCAACTTCTACGAGCAGTACTTC
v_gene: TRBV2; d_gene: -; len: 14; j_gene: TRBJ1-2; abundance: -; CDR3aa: CASSGREGNYGYTF; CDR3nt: TGTGCCAGCAGTGGCAGGGAGGGGAACTATGGCTACACCTTC
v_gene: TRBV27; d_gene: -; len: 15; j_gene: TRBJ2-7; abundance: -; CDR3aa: CASSPTDRRTYEQYF; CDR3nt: TGTGCCAGCAGCCCAACTGACAGACGAACCTACGAGCAGTACTTC
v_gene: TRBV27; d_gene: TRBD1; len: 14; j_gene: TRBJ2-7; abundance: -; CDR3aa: CASSSGQGEDEQYF; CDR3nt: TGTGCCAGCAGTTCCGGACAGGGGGAGGACGAGCAGTACTTC
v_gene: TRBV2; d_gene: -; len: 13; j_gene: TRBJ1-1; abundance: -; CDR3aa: CASAQDMNTEAFF; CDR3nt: TGTGCCAGCGCCCAGGACATGAACACTGAAGCTTTCTTT
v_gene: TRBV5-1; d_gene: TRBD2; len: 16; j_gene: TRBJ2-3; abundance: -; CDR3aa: CASSLQTSGGTDTQYF; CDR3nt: TGCGCCAGCAGCTTGCAAACTAGCGGGGGCACAGATACGCAGTATTTT
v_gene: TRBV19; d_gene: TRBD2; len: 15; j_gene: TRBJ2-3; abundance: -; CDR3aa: CASSWTSGGSDTQYF; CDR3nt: TGTGCCAGTAGCTGGACTAGCGGGGGGTCAGATACGCAGTATTTT